Below are 7 T cell receptor beta chains sequenced from a single sample in a study of blood T cell repertoires in COVID-19. The data were produced by immunoSEQ multiplex PCR, yet TCRdb's version contains in-frame clones alone and is incomplete. The sample consists of fewer than 80,000 clones, about four fifths of them appearing once. The material sequenced was peripheral blood. The source of these receptors is a woman of 80 years or more with acute or convalescent COVID-19.

This chain links TRBV5-4 with TRBJ1-2; a possible D gene is TRBD1 (6 bases). This CDR3 has 16 residues. Per germline, CDR1 SGHNT and CDR2 YYREEE (reference sequence). V was trimmed by 1 base and J by 8 bases, leaving 21 bases between them. The CDR3 coding sequence is TGTGCCAGCAGCTTGTCTGCCCTACAGGGTTTATTGGGCTACACCTTC. Protein sequence: CASSLSALQGLLGYTF.

The sample holds a few counts of this clone. The CDR3 protein is CASLRGRAEAFF. In nucleotides, the CDR3 is TGTGCCAGCCTAAGGGGGAGGGCTGAAGCTTTCTTT. The chain has TRBV6-5 and TRBJ1-1; TRBD1 is a possible D gene (6 bases). The CDR3 has 12 amino acids. The germline V gene has CDR1 MNHEY and CDR2 SVGAGI. Trimming left V 8 bases short and J 6 bases short, with 13 bases between.

V is TRBV12-3 or TRBV12-4 and J is TRBJ2-7; 7 nucleotides align to TRBD2. The CDR3 is 13 amino acids. V lost 6 bases and J lost 6; bases outside the gene matches: 8. In nucleotides, the CDR3 is TGTGCCAGCAGCTTCCGGGACTACGGCGAGCAGTACTTC. Its protein product is CASSFRDYGEQYF.

The CDR3 sequence: CASSPLYGTEYF. In DNA form, the CDR3 reads TGTGCCAGCAGCCCACTCTACGGGACAGAGTACTTC. The genes are TRBV5-6 and TRBJ2-5, with 7 bases fitting TRBD1. Germline CDR1 is SGHDT and CDR2 is YYEEEE. The CDR3 loop spans 12 amino acids. V dropped 4 bases and J dropped 12; count of bases not matched to a gene: 9.

The V and J genes are TRBV7-2 and TRBJ1-1; D possibly corresponds to TRBD1 (6 bases). The CDR3 is 16 amino acids. Trimming left V 5 bases short and J 5 bases short, with 21 bases between. Germline V gene data show CDR1 as SGHTA and CDR2 as FQGNSA. CDR3 residues: CASSTHGQSVGTEAFF. CDR3 DNA sequence: TGTGCCAGCAGCACCCACGGACAGTCCGTCGGGACTGAAGCTTTCTTT.

The chain recombines TRBV6-5 with TRBJ1-6, with TRBD1 matching over 8 bases. Germline V gene data show CDR1 as MNHEY and CDR2 as SVGAGI. The CDR3 contains 14 residues. Trimming removed 7 bases from V and 7 bases from J; junction bases left unmatched: 6. The CDR3 region is CASTTGGRNSPLHF. The CDR3 nucleotides are TGTGCCAGCACTACAGGGGGACGCAATTCACCCCTCCACTTT.

The chain couples TRBV10-3 to TRBJ2-4; 10 bases align to TRBD1. The CDR3 spans 14 residues. Looked up from germline, CDR1 is ENHRY and CDR2 is SYGVKD. The V segment lost 6 bases and the J segment 8 bases; nucleotides outside the gene matches: 7. This CDR3 reads CAISADRGADIQYF. CDR3 DNA: TGTGCCATCAGCGCGGACAGGGGGGCGGACATTCAGTACTTC.